The 27 T cell receptor beta chains below all came from one sample that was sequenced in a study of shared clonotypes between healthy human individuals. Produced via immunoSEQ multiplex PCR; TCRdb's table is partial and in-frame only. This sample has some 2.1 million clones, with approximately 94% found just once. CD8 cells regarded as naive lacked CD45RO, were positively chosen for CCR7, and omitted terminally differentiated effector memory CD45RA+ cells. The sequencing sample was made of naive CD8+ T cells sorted from blood. These receptors all stem from a man aged 18 to 29 in good health.

J is TRBJ2-3 and V is TRBV14; weak D call: TRBD1 (5 bases). Germline-derived CDR1 and CDR2 are SGHDN and FVKESK. CDR3 length: 16 residues. Trimming left V 1 base short and J 2 bases short, with 13 bases between. CDR3 in DNA: TGTGCCAGCAGCCAAGTCGGACAACCATTCACAGATACGCAGTATTTT. Protein sequence: CASSQVGQPFTDTQYF.

This rearrangement joins TRBV29-1 to TRBJ2-7, with TRBD1 identical over 7 bases. Germline V gene lookup returns CDR1 SQVTM and CDR2 ANQGSEA. Trimming removed 1 base from V and 5 bases from J; junction bases left unmatched: 2. This CDR3 spans 12 amino acids. The CDR3 loop reads CSVEAGTDEQYF. The CDR3 bases are TGCAGCGTTGAAGCAGGGACAGACGAGCAGTACTTC.

This chain connects TRBV6-5 to TRBJ1-5; the D gene is possibly TRBD1 (6 bases). The V gene's germline CDR1 is MNHEY and CDR2 SVGAGI. V lost 4 bases and J lost 0, with 13 bases in between. This CDR3 is 16 amino acids long. CDR3 DNA: TGTGCCAGCAGTTGGGGGCCTCCTGGTAGCAATCAGCCCCAGCATTTT. This codes for CASSWGPPGSNQPQHF.

The gene calls are TRBV7-9 and TRBJ2-1, with 12 bases matching TRBD2. From germline, CDR1 is SEHNR and CDR2 FQNEAQ (reference sequence). The CDR3 length is 14 residues. Unmatched junction bases numbered 2, after V lost 7 bases and J lost 4 bases. CDR3 nucleotides: TGTGCCAGCATAACTAGCGGGGGGTACAATGAGCAGTTCTTC. It translates to CASITSGGYNEQFF.

V and J are TRBV5-1 and TRBJ1-1, with D perhaps TRBD1 (6 bases). Germline assignment: CDR1 SGHRS and CDR2 YFSETQ. CDR3 length equals 18 residues. V was cut by 3 bases and J by 0 bases, with 21 bases left in between. The CDR3 protein is CASSWGGEGVIMNTEAFF. CDR3 sequence (DNA): TGCGCCAGCAGCTGGGGAGGTGAGGGGGTGATCATGAACACTGAAGCTTTCTTT.

Comment on this clone: Other DNA sequences in this specimen translate into the identical CDR3. V is TRBV9 and J is TRBJ1-2; D not certain. CDR1 and CDR2 (germline): SGDLS, YYNGEE. The CDR3 consists of 13 residues. Trimming shortened V by 2 bases and J by 4 bases, and 9 bases separated the two germline ends. CDR3 DNA: TGTGCCAGCAGCGTTGGGGATGGCTATGGCTACACCTTC. This translates into CASSVGDGYGYTF.

The rearrangement links TRBV27 to TRBJ2-7, with a tentative D call TRBD1 (6 bases). The CDR3 extends over 14 amino acids. Trimming shortened V by 4 bases and J by 3 bases, and 13 bases separated the two germline ends. CDR1 and CDR2 from the germline V gene are MNHEY and SMNVEV (reference sequence). In DNA form, the CDR3 reads TGTGCCAGCAGTTCGACAGGCTCAAACTACGAGCAGTACTTC. Encoded protein: CASSSTGSNYEQYF.

This clone was found a few times. The same CDR3 also results from other DNA sequences found in this sample. The V call is TRBV9, the J call TRBJ1-5; D not resolved. Germline values: CDR1 SGDLS, CDR2 YYNGEE. Deletions cut 0 bases from V and 1 base from J, with 5 bases between. The CDR3 length is 14 residues. The CDR3 DNA is TGTGCCAGCAGCGTAGGGGGAAGCAATCAGCCCCAGCATTTT. Amino acids: CASSVGGSNQPQHF.

This rearrangement joins TRBV30 to TRBJ1-5; D is ambiguous. Trimming shortened V by 1 base and J by 7 bases, and 11 bases separated the two germline ends. Looked up from germline, CDR1 is GTSNPN and CDR2 is SVGIG (reference sequence). This CDR3 has 13 residues. CDR3: CAWSGEGLQPQHF. CDR3 coding DNA: TGTGCCTGGAGTGGGGAAGGGTTGCAGCCCCAGCATTTT.

The V gene is TRBV12-5, the J gene TRBJ2-7; D ambiguous. The germline gives CDR1 LGHNT, CDR2 FRNRAP. This CDR3 has 11 amino acids. V was trimmed by 4 bases and J by 5 bases, leaving 6 bases between them. This CDR3 reads CASGSHHEQYF. Here the CDR3 DNA reads TGTGCTAGTGGTTCGCACCACGAGCAGTACTTC.

As regards this clone: One end of the junction fails to match germline, which may point to a read error. The chain carries TRBV10-1 and TRBJ1-3, with a weak D call TRBD1 (5 bases). The CDR3 is 13 residues long. Germline CDR1 WNHNN, CDR2 SYGVQD (reference sequence). CDR3 region: CASSDLGGNAIYF. The DNA for the CDR3 is TGCGCCAGCAGTGACCTCGGGGGAAACGCCATATATTTT.

CDR3 coding DNA: TGTGCCAGCAGCTTAGTGGTTCCAGCGGGGTTCCTTTACAATGAGCAGTTCTTC. It yields the protein CASSLVVPAGFLYNEQFF. The V call is TRBV5-6, the J call TRBJ2-1, with 7 bases that match TRBD2. The CDR3 loop spans 18 amino acids. Germline V gene sequence: CDR1 SGHDT, CDR2 YYEEEE. J lost 4 bases, V lost 2 bases, and 15 bases had no gene match.

In the case of this clone: Other DNA sequences within the sample encode an identical CDR3. The gene calls are TRBV28 and TRBJ1-5; D unresolved. This CDR3 has 15 amino acids. Trimming removed 2 bases from V and 2 bases from J, with 10 bases in between. In germline, CDR1 is MDHEN, CDR2 SYDVKM. CDR3 sequence reads: CASSLRGLGNQPQHF. The DNA of the CDR3 is TGTGCCAGCAGTTTAAGAGGGCTTGGCAATCAGCCCCAGCATTTT.

This sequence joins TRBV10-2 and TRBJ2-7; D is uncertain. V was clipped by 8 bases and J by 2 bases, with 4 bases between them. The germline V gene encodes CDR1 WSHSY and CDR2 SAAADI. CDR3 length equals 10 residues. The CDR3 protein is CASGTYEQYF. CDR3 in DNA: TGCGCCAGCGGAACCTACGAGCAGTACTTC.

Concerning this clone: A junction end diverges from the germline sequence, so it may reflect a read error. The V and J genes are TRBV7-8 and TRBJ2-4; the D is unclear. Germline V gene data show CDR1 as SGHVS and CDR2 as FQNEAQ. The CDR3 spans 18 residues. The CDR3 region is CASSSGFGIGIGKNTQYF. The CDR3 DNA reads TGTGCCAGCAGCTCCGGGTTCGGAATTGGGATAGGCAAAAACACTCAGTACTTC. The whole variable domain, filled in from reference TRBV7-8 and TRBJ2-4, reads GAGVSQSPRYKVAKRGQDVALRCDPISGHVSLFWYQQALGQGPEFLTYFQNEAQLDKSGLPSDRFFAERPEGSVSTLKIQRTQQEDSAVYLCASSSGFGIGIGKNTQYFGAGTRLSVL.

The chain uses TRBV19 and TRBJ2-5, with 7 bases lining up with TRBD1. Trimming at V came to 3 bases and at J to 5 bases, leaving 12 bases not matched to a gene. This CDR3 is built from 16 residues. The germline V gene has CDR1 LNHDA and CDR2 SQIVND (reference sequence). The CDR3 here is CASSIWQTGLSETQYF. The DNA for the CDR3 is TGTGCCAGTAGTATTTGGCAGACAGGGTTGAGTGAGACCCAGTACTTC.

The chain recombines TRBV5-6 with TRBJ2-7, with D hard to call. The germline V and J ends were trimmed by 3 bases and 4 bases, with 20 bases remaining between them. This CDR3 has 16 residues. The germline CDR1 and CDR2 sequences are SGHDT and YYEEEE. This chain's CDR3 is CASSWTKASWVYEQYF. CDR3 nucleotides: TGTGCCAGCAGCTGGACCAAGGCTTCCTGGGTGTACGAGCAGTACTTC.

About this clone itself: This sample also contains other DNA sequences that code for the same CDR3. This chain joins TRBV7-6 and TRBJ2-2; no clear D. The CDR3 has 12 amino acids. V lost 1 base and J lost 8, with 5 bases in between. Looked up from germline, CDR1 is SGHVS and CDR2 is FNYEAQ. The CDR3 nucleotides read TGTGCCAGCAGCTTAGGTAGTGGGGAGCTGTTTTTT. It is translated as CASSLGSGELFF.

This clone was seen only once. The chain has TRBV9 and TRBJ1-2; maybe TRBD1 (5 bases). The germline CDR1 and CDR2 sequences are SGDLS and YYNGEE. The V and J ends lost 3 bases and 7 bases respectively, with 19 bases between them. This CDR3 is 15 amino acids long. For the CDR3, the DNA is TGTGCCAGCAGCGGGCTAGACAGATTCGAGGGTGGCTACACCTTC. Translation: CASSGLDRFEGGYTF.

V usage is TRBV7-2 and J usage is TRBJ2-7, with 7 nucleotides matching TRBD1. The CDR3 runs to 15 residues. V gave up 2 bases and J gave up 2 bases; unmatched junction bases: 6. From germline, CDR1 is SGHTA and CDR2 FQGNSA. The CDR3 DNA sequence: TGTGCCAGCAGCTTAATCGGACAGGAGACCTACGAGCAGTACTTC. Translated: CASSLIGQETYEQYF.

This chain joins TRBV10-3 and TRBJ1-1, with D tentatively TRBD1 (6 bases). Trimming removed 6 bases at V and 2 bases at J, with 13 bases between. The CDR3 contains 14 residues. Germline CDR1 reads ENHRY; CDR2 reads SYGVKD. The CDR3 DNA reads as TGTGCCATCAGCCTACAGGGTAGTAACACTGAAGCTTTCTTT. This sequence encodes CAISLQGSNTEAFF.

The CDR3, as DNA: TGTGCCACCGGACAGGGGGCAAGAAATGAGCAGTTCTTC. Its translation is CATGQGARNEQFF. The chain uses TRBV7-9 and TRBJ2-1; 11 bases agree with TRBD1. Looked up from germline, CDR1 is SEHNR and CDR2 is FQNEAQ (reference sequence). This CDR3 spans 13 amino acids. V dropped 10 bases and J dropped 7; count of bases not matched to a gene: 6.

The chain is built from TRBV4-1 and TRBJ1-5, with D perhaps matching TRBD1 (5 bases). CDR1 is MGHRA and CDR2 is YSYEKL in the germline V gene. Trimming pared 4 bases from V and 4 bases from J, leaving 8 bases between. This CDR3 comprises 13 residues. For the CDR3, the DNA is TGCGCCAGCAGCCGACAGAAGAATCAGCCCCAGCATTTT. Its protein product is CASSRQKNQPQHF.

Concerning this clone itself: The same CDR3 can be traced to other DNA sequences in this sample. V usage is TRBV7-9 and J usage is TRBJ1-3, with D hard to call. Germline V lookup: CDR1 SEHNR, CDR2 FQNEAQ (reference sequence). The V gene lost 1 base and the J gene lost 0 bases, with 4 bases spanning the gap. This CDR3 comprises 14 residues. The CDR3 protein is CASSLGSSGNTIYF. In DNA form, the CDR3 reads TGTGCCAGCAGCTTAGGCAGCTCTGGAAACACCATATATTTT.

The chain carries TRBV5-1 and TRBJ1-1; D gene ambiguous. Germline V lookup: CDR1 SGHRS, CDR2 YFSETQ. This CDR3 region has 16 residues. V was pared by 2 bases and J by 1 base, with 15 bases between. In nucleotides, the CDR3 is TGCGCCAGCAGCTTAGGGATGGGGAGATCGAACACTGAAGCTTTCTTT. Translated, it gives CASSLGMGRSNTEAFF.

This clone has a handful of counts. Other nucleotide sequences from this sample produce the same CDR3. This chain connects TRBV9 to TRBJ2-7; 10 bases map to TRBD2. V lost 0 bases and J lost 3; bases outside the gene matches: 3. This CDR3 spans 15 amino acids. In germline, CDR1 is SGDLS, CDR2 YYNGEE. The CDR3 here is CASSVGASGGYEQYF. The CDR3 region has the DNA TGTGCCAGCAGCGTAGGGGCTAGCGGGGGCTACGAGCAGTACTTC.

This chain connects TRBV6-6 to TRBJ2-7; tentatively, D is TRBD2 (6 bases). V was clipped by 3 bases and J by 0 bases, with 12 bases between them. CDR1 is MNHNY and CDR2 is SVGAGI in the germline V gene (reference sequence). CDR3 size: 15 residues. CDR3 DNA: TGTGCCAGCAGTTATGGGGAGGCCTTCTCCTACGAGCAGTACTTC. It specifies CASSYGEAFSYEQYF.